One and the same sample provided the 28 T cell receptor beta chains below, sequenced in a study of Ad26.COV2.S vaccination and SARS-CoV-2 variants. Described treatment: about 20 received Ad26.COV2.S at low or high dose, single or two shots; roughly 5 received placebo; per-sample allocation not given. It was on day 63 after the first vaccine or placebo injection that samples were taken. This table comes from immunoSEQ multiplex PCR, and its TCRdb copy is limited to in-frame clones, with some not included. The sample has fewer than 500,000 clones; around 90% are singletons. Sequenced here: peripheral blood, sampled in a trial of Ad26.COV2.S vaccine versus placebo. The receptors were sampled from a person between 18 and 60 years old who received the Ad26.COV2.S COVID-19 vaccine or a placebo.

The chain is built from TRBV7-6 and TRBJ2-7; tentative D call: TRBD2 (5 bases). Trimming took 2 bases from V and 0 from J, leaving 11 bases between them. The V gene's germline CDR1 is SGHVS and CDR2 FNYEAQ. The CDR3 has 15 amino acids. This CDR3 is CASSLRGRGSYEQYF. As DNA, the CDR3 is TGTGCCAGCAGCTTACGCGGACGGGGCTCCTACGAGCAGTACTTC.

The genes are TRBV7-8 and TRBJ2-1; TRBD2 aligns across 7 bases. After removal of 1 base from V and 7 bases from J, the junction contained 7 bases not matched to a gene. Per the germline V gene, CDR1 is SGHVS and CDR2 is FQNEAQ. CDR3 size: 15 residues. The CDR3 loop reads CASSLVTLAANEQFF. The CDR3 DNA reads as TGTGCCAGCAGCTTAGTAACTCTAGCGGCTAATGAGCAGTTCTTC.

The J gene is TRBJ1-4, the V gene TRBV2; 8 nucleotides align to TRBD1. The germline V gene has CDR1 SNHLY and CDR2 FYNNEI. Germline trimming cut 5 bases from V and 7 bases from J; bases unmatched to any gene: 6. This CDR3 is 14 amino acids long. CDR3 coding DNA: TGTGCCAGCAGTCTGGACAGGGTCGGTGAAAAACTGTTTTTT. Protein sequence: CASSLDRVGEKLFF.

Regarding this clone: This same CDR3 is encoded by further DNA sequences in the sample. The V and J genes are TRBV12-3 or TRBV12-4 and TRBJ2-5; the D is unclear. Trimming took off 1 base at V and 4 bases at J, with 4 bases between the two ends. CDR3 length: 12 residues. Written as DNA, the CDR3 is TGTGCCAGCAGTTTAGATGGAGAGACCCAGTACTTC. As protein: CASSLDGETQYF.

This chain links TRBV9 with TRBJ2-1; maybe TRBD1 (5 bases). CDR3 length equals 15 residues. Trimming pared 0 bases from V and 2 bases from J, leaving 9 bases between. Germline lookup yields CDR1 SGDLS and CDR2 YYNGEE. CDR3 sequence (DNA): TGTGCCAGCAGCGTAGGGCTAGGGGCCTACAATGAGCAGTTCTTC. Translation: CASSVGLGAYNEQFF.

The J gene is TRBJ2-1, the V gene TRBV5-1; D is unclear. Germline CDR1 is SGHRS and CDR2 is YFSETQ. V lost 1 base and J lost 6, with 5 bases in between. CDR3 length: 12 residues. The CDR3: CASSLTSNEQFF. The DNA of the CDR3 is TGCGCCAGCAGCTTGACGAGCAATGAGCAGTTCTTC.

The rearrangement joins TRBV14 to TRBJ2-3; 9 positions agree with TRBD1. CDR1 and CDR2 (germline): SGHDN, FVKESK. The length of the CDR3 is 16 residues. The J segment lost 2 bases and the V segment lost 4 bases, leaving 7 bases of the junction unmatched. The CDR3 sequence is CASSPGQGPFTDTQYF. The CDR3 region has the DNA TGTGCCAGCAGCCCCGGACAGGGGCCCTTCACAGATACGCAGTATTTT.

The chain is built from TRBV6-2 or TRBV6-3 and TRBJ1-1, with TRBD1 identical over 12 bases. This CDR3 region has 15 residues. Trimming removed 5 bases from V and 6 bases from J; junction bases left unmatched: 7. Germline values: CDR1 MNHEY, CDR2 SVGEGT. CDR3 loop: CASSGPGQGAAEAFF. The CDR3 DNA reads as TGTGCCAGCAGTGGACCGGGACAGGGGGCTGCTGAAGCTTTCTTT.

The gene calls are TRBV29-1 and TRBJ2-7, with a possible D match to TRBD2 (5 bases). Trimming cost V 5 bases and J 1 base, with 9 bases left between them. The CDR3 has 12 amino acids. Germline lookup yields CDR1 SQVTM and CDR2 ANQGSEA. The CDR3 region has the DNA TGCAGCGTTCGCGGGTCATCCTACGAGCAGTACTTC. It specifies CSVRGSSYEQYF.

This clone is a singleton in its sample. The CDR3 nucleotides read TGTGCCAGCAGTTACGCAGTGGCTCCAGGTCGGACCCAAGAGACCCAGTACTTC. Protein: CASSYAVAPGRTQETQYF. The V call is TRBV6-2 or TRBV6-3, the J call TRBJ2-5; D gene uncertain. The V end lost 2 bases, the J end lost 1 base, and 20 bases lay between the germline ends. This CDR3 contains 18 residues. Looked up from germline, CDR1 is MNHEY and CDR2 is SVGEGT.

The CDR3 reads CASRGQGGSNQPQHF. For the CDR3, the DNA is TGTGCCAGCAGAGGACAGGGTGGAAGCAATCAGCCCCAGCATTTT. The chain has TRBV28 and TRBJ1-5, with TRBD1 identical over 8 bases. The V segment lost 6 bases and the J segment 1 base; nucleotides outside the gene matches: 5. Germline loops: CDR1 MDHEN, CDR2 SYDVKM. The CDR3 is 15 residues long.

The genes are TRBV27 and TRBJ2-7, with 10 positions matching TRBD1. Germline CDR1 reads MNHEY; CDR2 reads SMNVEV (reference sequence). The ends lost 3 bases at V and 6 bases at J; junction bases unmatched: 5. This CDR3 spans 14 amino acids. The CDR3 DNA follows: TGTGCCAGCAGTTTCTCGGGACAGGGGACCGAGCAGTACTTC. Translated, it gives CASSFSGQGTEQYF.

This chain connects TRBV7-2 to TRBJ2-1; perhaps TRBD1 as D (6 bases). The germline V gene encodes CDR1 SGHTA and CDR2 FQGNSA. The CDR3 sequence is 14 residues long. Trimming cost V 6 bases and J 2 bases, with 11 bases left between them. The CDR3 here is CASSSNRAYNEQFF. The CDR3 DNA sequence: TGTGCCAGCAGTTCAAACAGGGCCTACAATGAGCAGTTCTTC.

V gene TRBV12-5 combines with J gene TRBJ2-7; the match to TRBD1 covers 10 bases. The CDR3 covers 15 residues. V was pared by 2 bases and J by 6 bases, with 7 bases of the junction left unmatched. Germline lookup yields CDR1 LGHNT and CDR2 FRNRAP. CDR3 in amino acids: CASGLIRQGAGEQYF. CDR3 coding DNA: TGTGCTAGTGGTTTGATCAGACAGGGGGCCGGCGAGCAGTACTTC.

V and J are TRBV27 and TRBJ2-1, with D maybe TRBD2 (6 bases). The CDR3 is made up of 16 amino acids. Germline values: CDR1 MNHEY, CDR2 SMNVEV (reference sequence). V shed 7 bases and J shed 1 base, with 17 bases lying between them. The CDR3 nucleotides are TGTGCCAGCACTCTCGTTGGAGGGTCGTCCTACAATGAGCAGTTCTTC. Amino acid sequence: CASTLVGGSSYNEQFF.

The gene calls are TRBV11-2 and TRBJ2-5, with 9 bases identical to TRBD2. Germline CDR1 and CDR2: SGHAT and FQNNGV. Trimming cost V 1 base and J 2 bases; bases outside gene matches: 2. This CDR3 has 15 amino acids. CDR3 region: CASSLASGRQETQYF. The CDR3 bases are TGTGCCAGCAGCTTAGCGAGCGGGAGGCAAGAGACCCAGTACTTC.

The chain recombines TRBV27 with TRBJ2-3, with 8 bases identical to TRBD2. The CDR3 consists of 14 residues. CDR1 is MNHEY, CDR2 SMNVEV, per germline (reference sequence). Germline trimming cut 4 bases from V and 3 bases from J; bases unmatched to any gene: 3. CDR3 DNA sequence: TGTGCCAGCAGTTCAACTAGCGGAACAGATACGCAGTATTTT. Translation gives CASSSTSGTDTQYF.

This chain connects TRBV5-4 to TRBJ2-1; tentatively, D is TRBD2 (7 bases). The CDR3 covers 16 residues. With 2 bases removed from V and 2 bases from J, the gap between germline ends came to 14 bases. Germline assignment: CDR1 SGHNT and CDR2 YYREEE (reference sequence). The CDR3 here is CASSLGGRAAYNEQFF. For the CDR3, the DNA is TGTGCCAGCAGCTTAGGGGGGAGGGCCGCCTACAATGAGCAGTTCTTC. Supplemented by reference TRBV5-4 and TRBJ2-1, the full variable domain reads ETGVTQSPTHLIKTRGQQVTLRCSSQSGHNTVSWYQQALGQGPQFIFQYYREEENGRGNFPPRFSGLQFPNYSSELNVNALELDDSALYLCASSLGGRAAYNEQFFGPGTRLTVL.

V gene TRBV9 combines with J gene TRBJ2-3, with 7 bases that match TRBD1. Germline V lookup: CDR1 SGDLS, CDR2 YYNGEE. The trim removed 0 bases at V and 4 bases at J, leaving 8 bases unmatched. CDR3 length equals 16 residues. For the CDR3, the DNA is TGTGCCAGCAGCGTAGACTTCGACGACAGGGCAGATACGCAGTATTTT. This translates into CASSVDFDDRADTQYF.

The V and J genes are TRBV6-5 and TRBJ1-1; D gene uncertain. The CDR3 runs 14 residues. Trimming stripped 0 bases from V and 1 base from J, with 6 bases between. In germline, CDR1 is MNHEY, CDR2 SVGAGI. CDR3 loop: CASSYSTRNTEAFF. The CDR3 DNA reads TGTGCCAGCAGTTACTCGACAAGGAACACTGAAGCTTTCTTT.

This chain uses TRBV5-4 with TRBJ2-7; 7 nucleotides agree with TRBD1. The J segment lost 3 bases and the V segment lost 5 bases, leaving 8 bases of the junction unmatched. Germline CDR1 reads SGHNT; CDR2 reads YYREEE (reference sequence). The CDR3 is made up of 14 amino acids. DNA of the CDR3: TGTGCCAGCAGTGATACTAGGGGGCACTACGAGCAGTACTTC. It encodes CASSDTRGHYEQYF.

In the case of this clone: An end of the junction does not agree with germline; a read error may underlie this. The V gene is TRBV7-2, the J gene TRBJ2-7, with TRBD2 identical over 12 bases. Germline V gene data show CDR1 as SGHTA and CDR2 as FQGNSA. CDR3 length equals 15 residues. For the CDR3, the DNA is TGTGCCAGCAGCATAGCCGGGACTAGCGGGTACGAGCAGTACTTC. This gives the protein CASSIAGTSGYEQYF.

This chain joins TRBV27 and TRBJ1-1; the D is unclear. V was cut by 3 bases and J by 0 bases, with 14 bases left in between. CDR1 and CDR2 from the germline V gene are MNHEY and SMNVEV (reference sequence). There are 16 residues in the CDR3. CDR3 residues: CASSFKPGLMNTEAFF. CDR3 DNA sequence: TGTGCCAGCAGTTTCAAACCAGGCCTAATGAACACTGAAGCTTTCTTT.

The V gene is TRBV24-1, the J gene TRBJ2-2; D is undetermined. The length of the CDR3 is 14 residues. Per germline, CDR1 KGHDR and CDR2 SFDVKD. V lost 5 bases to trimming and J lost 0 bases, with 6 bases between them. CDR3 nucleotide sequence: TGTGCCACCAGTGCCTTAACGAACACCGGGGAGCTGTTTTTT. This gives the protein CATSALTNTGELFF.

V and J are TRBV6-5 and TRBJ2-7; 9 bases align to TRBD2. The germline CDR1 and CDR2 sequences are MNHEY and SVGAGI. V gave up 7 bases and J gave up 7 bases; unmatched junction bases: 5. The CDR3 is 12 amino acids. The CDR3 DNA is TGTGCCAGCAACGTAGCGGGAGCTGAGCAGTACTTC. Protein: CASNVAGAEQYF.

CDR3 region: CASSNTDTKRTSSYNEQFF. The CDR3 bases are TGTGCCAGCAGCAATACCGATACCAAGCGGACGAGCTCCTACAATGAGCAGTTCTTC. This rearrangement joins TRBV7-6 to TRBJ2-1; D might be TRBD2 (5 bases). The CDR3 loop spans 19 amino acids. Germline CDR1 SGHVS, CDR2 FNYEAQ. The V end lost 5 bases, the J end lost 0 bases, and 23 bases lay between the germline ends.

This chain uses TRBV24-1 with TRBJ2-5, with 9 bases matching TRBD1. CDR3 length: 15 amino acids. Germline V gives CDR1 KGHDR, CDR2 SFDVKD. V shed 1 base and J 7 bases; nucleotides not matched to a gene: 6. The CDR3 DNA reads as TGTGCCACCAGTGATTTTGGGACAGGGATCGGGACCCAGTACTTC. It is translated as CATSDFGTGIGTQYF.

The chain combines TRBV12-3 or TRBV12-4 with TRBJ2-4, with D unclear. The CDR3 runs to 12 residues. V lost 3 bases and J 7 bases, leaving 7 bases between the germline ends. DNA of the CDR3: TGTGCCAGCAGTTTGTTGAGTAACATTCAGTACTTC. Translated: CASSLLSNIQYF.